The entry that follows covers one T cell receptor beta chain sequence. These data belong to a study of molecular identifiers for immune sequencing clone quantification. V was shortened by 0 bases and J by 3 bases, with 11 bases between the two germline ends. The length of the CDR3 is 14 residues. CDR1 and CDR2 from the germline V gene are SQVTM and ANQGSEA. TCRdb processed the PCR reads anew with MiXCR; each CDR3 protein has one entry. The sample has 600,000 to 650,000 distinct CDR3 sequences, 20% seen once. The chain has TRBV29-1 and TRBJ1-2; weak D call: TRBD1 (5 bases). The sample was naive CD8+ T cells from blood, with Jurkat cell RNA spiked in. Subset specified: FACS-sorted CD8+CD4-CCR7+CD45RA+ naive T cells. The sequence was collected from a human donor in good health. Some libraries in this study had Jurkat cell RNA spiked in. This CDR3 is CSVEDFQGYYGYTF. In DNA form, the CDR3 reads TGCAGCGTTGAAGATTTTCAGGGTTACTATGGCTACACCTTC.